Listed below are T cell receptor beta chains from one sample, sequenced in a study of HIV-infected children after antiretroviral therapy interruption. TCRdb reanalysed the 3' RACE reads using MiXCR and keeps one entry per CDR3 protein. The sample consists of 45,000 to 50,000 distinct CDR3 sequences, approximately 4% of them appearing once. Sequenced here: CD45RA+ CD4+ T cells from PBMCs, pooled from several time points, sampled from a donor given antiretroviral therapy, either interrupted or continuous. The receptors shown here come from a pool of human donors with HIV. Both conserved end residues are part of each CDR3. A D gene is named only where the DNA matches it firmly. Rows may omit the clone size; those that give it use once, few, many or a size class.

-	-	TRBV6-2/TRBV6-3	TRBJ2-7	TGTGCCAGCAGCCAAGATACGCGGGAGCAGTACTTC	CASSQDTREQYF
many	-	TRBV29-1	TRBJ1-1	TGCAGCGTTGAAGAGGGGGCTTTCTTT	CSVEEGAFF
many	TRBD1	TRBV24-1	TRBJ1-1	TGTGCCACCAGTGATTCTAGGGGGCTGGGCACTGAAGCTTTCTTT	CATSDSRGLGTEAFF
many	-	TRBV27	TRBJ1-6	TGTGCCAGCAGTTCGGCAGGGGAGTCTGGTTCACCCCTCCACTTT	CASSSAGESGSPLHF
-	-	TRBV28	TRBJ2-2	TGTGCCAGCAGTTTAGATGTCGGGGAGCTGTTTTTT	CASSLDVGELFF
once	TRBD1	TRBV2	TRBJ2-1	TGTGCCAGTTCCATGGGGACAGGTGACGATGAGCAGTTCTTC	CASSMGTGDDEQFF
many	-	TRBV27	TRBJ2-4	TGTGCCAGCGCCCCCCTGGACAGCCAAAACATTCAGTACTTC	CASAPLDSQNIQYF
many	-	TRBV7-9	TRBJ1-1	TGTGCCAGCAGCCCGGCCCCAACCGTACTCACCATGAACACTGAAGCTTTCTTT	CASSPAPTVLTMNTEAFF
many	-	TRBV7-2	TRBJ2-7	TGTGCCAGCAGCCCAAGGTACTTTACCTACGAGCAGTACTTC	CASSPRYFTYEQYF
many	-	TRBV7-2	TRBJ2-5	TGTGCCAGCAATTCTCCGCCGGGGACCCAGTACTTC	CASNSPPGTQYF
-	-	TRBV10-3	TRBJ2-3	TGTGCCATCAGTCAAACGACCGGGTCCAGTGATACGCAGTATTTT	CAISQTTGSSDTQYF
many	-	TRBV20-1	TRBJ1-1	TGCAGTGCTAGAGAATCTCTCGAACTGGGAGCTTTCTTT	CSARESLELGAFF
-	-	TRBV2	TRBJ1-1	TGTGCCAGCAGTGGGGATAACACTGAAGCTTTCTTT	CASSGDNTEAFF
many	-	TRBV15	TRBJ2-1	TGTGCCACCAGCACAAGTTACAATGAGCAGTTCTTC	CATSTSYNEQFF
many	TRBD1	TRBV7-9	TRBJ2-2	TGTGCCAGCAGCTCTCTACAGGGGAGCGGGGAGCTGTTTTTT	CASSSLQGSGELFF
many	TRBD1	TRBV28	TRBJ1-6	TGTGCCAGCGCAACCCAGGGACAGGGCAGTTCACCCCTCCACTTT	CASATQGQGSSPLHF
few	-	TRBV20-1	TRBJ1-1	TGCAGTGCTAGGCGACTGCCGAACACTGAAGCTTTCTTT	CSARRLPNTEAFF
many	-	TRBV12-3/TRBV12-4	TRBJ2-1	TGTGCCAGCAGCCGACCTGCGGGATCCAATGAGCAGTTCTTC	CASSRPAGSNEQFF
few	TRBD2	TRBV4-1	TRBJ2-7	TGCGCCAGCAGCCAAGTGGGACTAGCGTACGAGCAGTACTTC	CASSQVGLAYEQYF
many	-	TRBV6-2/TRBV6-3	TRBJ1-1	TGTGCCAGCCGTGGAGGGCGTGGAGTTACTGAAGCTTTCTTT	CASRGGRGVTEAFF
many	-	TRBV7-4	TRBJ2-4	TGTGCCAGCAGCTTAAGTGGGGCCAAAAACATTCAGTACTTC	CASSLSGAKNIQYF
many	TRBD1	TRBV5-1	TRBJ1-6	TGCGCCAGCAGCGCTGGACAGGGAAATTCACCCCTCCACTTT	CASSAGQGNSPLHF
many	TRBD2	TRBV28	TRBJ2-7	TGTGCCAGCAGTTTTCCGGGACTAGCGGGGGGTAGCTCCTACGAGCAGTACTTC	CASSFPGLAGGSSYEQYF
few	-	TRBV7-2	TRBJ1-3	TGTGCCAGCAGCTTAGGCGGGGGAAGCTCTGGAAACACCATATATTTT	CASSLGGGSSGNTIYF
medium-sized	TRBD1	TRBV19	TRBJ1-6	TGTGCCAGTAGTATCGACAGGGTGGGGTCACCCCTCCACTTT	CASSIDRVGSPLHF
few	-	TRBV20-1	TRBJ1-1	TGCAGTGCTAGTTATTGGGACCTGGAGGGCACTGAAGCTTTCTTT	CSASYWDLEGTEAFF
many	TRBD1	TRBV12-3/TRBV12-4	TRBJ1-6	TGTGCCAGCACCCTTGCAGGGGGCTGGGGTTCACCCCTCCACTTT	CASTLAGGWGSPLHF
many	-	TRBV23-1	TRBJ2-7	TGCGCCAGCAGTCGCTACGAGCAGTACTTC	CASSRYEQYF
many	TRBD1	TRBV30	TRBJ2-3	TGTGCCTGGACAGGGACAGGGGGCACAGATACGCAGTATTTT	CAWTGTGGTDTQYF
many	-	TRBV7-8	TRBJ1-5	TGTGCCAGCAGCCTCTACGCCCGGACGGCTTGGGATCAGCCCCAGCATTTT	CASSLYARTAWDQPQHF
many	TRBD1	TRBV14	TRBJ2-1	TGTGCCAGCAGCCGAGGACAGGTGTCCTACAATGAGCAGTTCTTC	CASSRGQVSYNEQFF
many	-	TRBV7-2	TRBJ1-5	TGTGCCAGCAGCTTAGAATCGGGCCAGCCCCAGCATTTT	CASSLESGQPQHF
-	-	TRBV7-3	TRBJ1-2	TGTGCCAGCAGCTTAATTACTCAGGGCGACTACACCTTC	CASSLITQGDYTF
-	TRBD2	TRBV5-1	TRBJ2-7	TGCGCCAGCAGACGGCGGGGGGGGGCTGACTACGAGCAGTACTTC	CASRRRGGADYEQYF
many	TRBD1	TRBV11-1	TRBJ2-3	TGTGCCAGCAGCCACCGACAGGGCGGCAGCACAGATACGCAGTATTTT	CASSHRQGGSTDTQYF
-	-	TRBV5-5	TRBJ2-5	TGTGCCAGCAGCACCGGACAGCCCCAAGAGACCCAGTACTTC	CASSTGQPQETQYF
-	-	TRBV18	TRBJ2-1	TGTGCCAGCTCACCAGGTTGGCAGGGAAGTATGGAGCAGTTCTTC	CASSPGWQGSMEQFF
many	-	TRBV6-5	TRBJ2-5	TGTGCCAGCAGTTACTCACAGGGCCAAGAGACCCAGTACTTC	CASSYSQGQETQYF
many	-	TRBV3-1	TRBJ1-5	TGTGCCAGCAGCCAGGGGGGAAGGTACAATCAGCCCCAGCATTTT	CASSQGGRYNQPQHF
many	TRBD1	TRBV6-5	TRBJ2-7	TGTGCCAGCAGGTTTCGACAGGGAGTTTACTACGAGCAGTACTTC	CASRFRQGVYYEQYF
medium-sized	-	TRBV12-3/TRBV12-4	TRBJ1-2	TGTGCCAGCAGGGGTCGGACAGCCGATTTTAATGGCTACACCTTC	CASRGRTADFNGYTF
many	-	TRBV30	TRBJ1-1	TGTGCCTGGAGCAGATACACGGCAGGGGCCACTGAAGCTTTCTTT	CAWSRYTAGATEAFF
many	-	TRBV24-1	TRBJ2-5	TGTGCCACCAGTGACCCCCAGGGGACCCCCGCGGCGGAGACCCAGTACTTC	CATSDPQGTPAAETQYF
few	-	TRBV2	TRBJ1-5	TGTGCCAGCACGGGGCCGGGACGGCAAACTGGGAGCAATCAGCCCCAGCATTTT	CASTGPGRQTGSNQPQHF
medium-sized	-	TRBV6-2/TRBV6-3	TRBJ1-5	TGTGCCAGCACCCCCGGGGGTATTAGGAATCAGCCCCAGCATTTT	CASTPGGIRNQPQHF
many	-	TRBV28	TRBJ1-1	TGTGCCAGCATGTGGGGGAACACTGAAGCTTTCTTT	CASMWGNTEAFF
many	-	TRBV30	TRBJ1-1	TGTGCCTGGAAGTACGATGGGAACACTGAAGCTTTCTTT	CAWKYDGNTEAFF
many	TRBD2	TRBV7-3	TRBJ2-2	TGTGCCAGCAGCTTAGAAGGTGGCGGGAGGGGGACGAACACCGGGGAGCTGTTTTTT	CASSLEGGGRGTNTGELFF
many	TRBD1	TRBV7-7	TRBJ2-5	TGTGCCAGCAGCTCCGCTGGGACAGTACAAGAGACCCAGTACTTC	CASSSAGTVQETQYF
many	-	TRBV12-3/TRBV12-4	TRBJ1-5	TGTGCCAGCAGCGGACGGGACAGCAATCAGCCCCAGCATTTT	CASSGRDSNQPQHF
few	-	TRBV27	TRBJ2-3	TGTGCCAGCCCAAGCACAGATACGCAGTATTTT	CASPSTDTQYF
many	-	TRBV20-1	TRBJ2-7	TGCAGTGCTCGGGCTAAGGAATACGAGCAGTACTTC	CSARAKEYEQYF
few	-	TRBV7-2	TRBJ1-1	TGTGCCAGCAGGCGTATTCAGAACACTGAAGCTTTCTTT	CASRRIQNTEAFF
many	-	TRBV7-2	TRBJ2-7	TGTGCCAGCAGCTTAATTGGTAGCTCCTACGAGCAGTACTTC	CASSLIGSSYEQYF
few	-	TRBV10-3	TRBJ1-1	TGTGCCATCAGTGAGCAGGGTTACGAAGCTTTCTTT	CAISEQGYEAFF